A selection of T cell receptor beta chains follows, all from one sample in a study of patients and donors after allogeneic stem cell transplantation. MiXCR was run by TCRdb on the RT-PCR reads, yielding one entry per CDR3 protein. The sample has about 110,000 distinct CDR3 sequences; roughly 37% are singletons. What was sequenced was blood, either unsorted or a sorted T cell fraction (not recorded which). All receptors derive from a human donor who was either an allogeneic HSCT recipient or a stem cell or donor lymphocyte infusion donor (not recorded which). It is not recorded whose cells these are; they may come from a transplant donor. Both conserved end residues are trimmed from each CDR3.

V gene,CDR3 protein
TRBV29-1,SFTGFNEKLF
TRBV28,ASTNSRRRLISGNTIY
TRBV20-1,SARPRGGLQPQH
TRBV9,ASSVGPPPETQY
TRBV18,ASSPGQGALETQY
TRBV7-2,ASSLEAGRNTEAF
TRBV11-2,ASSSRDRQETQY
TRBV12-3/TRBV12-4,ASSLGGSTEAF
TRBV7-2,ASSPTPTQF
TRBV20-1,SARTRPEKLF
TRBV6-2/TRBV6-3,ATFDPPRYTGELF
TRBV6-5,ASRDGRRTQY